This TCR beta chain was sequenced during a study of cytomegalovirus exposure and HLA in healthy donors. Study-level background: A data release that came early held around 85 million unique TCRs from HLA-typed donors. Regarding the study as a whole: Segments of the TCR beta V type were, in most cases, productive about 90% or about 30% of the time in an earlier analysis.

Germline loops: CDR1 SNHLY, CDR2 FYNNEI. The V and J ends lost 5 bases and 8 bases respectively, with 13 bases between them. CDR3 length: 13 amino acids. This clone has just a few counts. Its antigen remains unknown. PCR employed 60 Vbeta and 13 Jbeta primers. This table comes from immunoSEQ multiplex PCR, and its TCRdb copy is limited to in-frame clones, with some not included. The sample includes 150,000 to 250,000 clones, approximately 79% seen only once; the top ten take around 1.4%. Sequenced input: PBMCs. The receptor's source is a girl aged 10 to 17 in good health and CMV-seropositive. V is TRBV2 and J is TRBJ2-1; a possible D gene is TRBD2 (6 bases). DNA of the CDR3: TGTGCCAGCAGTTCGACTAGATCTGATGAGCAGTTCTTC. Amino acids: CASSSTRSDEQFF.